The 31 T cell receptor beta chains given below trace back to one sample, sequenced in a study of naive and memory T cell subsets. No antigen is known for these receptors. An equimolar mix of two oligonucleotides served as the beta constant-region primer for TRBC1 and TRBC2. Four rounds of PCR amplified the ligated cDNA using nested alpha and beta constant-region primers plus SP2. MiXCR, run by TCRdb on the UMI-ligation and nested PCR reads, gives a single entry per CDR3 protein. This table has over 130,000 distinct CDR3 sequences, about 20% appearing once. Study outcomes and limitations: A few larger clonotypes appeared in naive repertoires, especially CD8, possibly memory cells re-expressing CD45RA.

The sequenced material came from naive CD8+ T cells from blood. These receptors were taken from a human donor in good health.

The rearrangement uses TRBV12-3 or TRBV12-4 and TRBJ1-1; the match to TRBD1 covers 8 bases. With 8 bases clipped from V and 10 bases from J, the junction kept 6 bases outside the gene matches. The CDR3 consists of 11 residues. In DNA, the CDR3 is TGTGCCAGCGATCGACAGGGGTCAGCTTTCTTT. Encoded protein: CASDRQGSAFF.

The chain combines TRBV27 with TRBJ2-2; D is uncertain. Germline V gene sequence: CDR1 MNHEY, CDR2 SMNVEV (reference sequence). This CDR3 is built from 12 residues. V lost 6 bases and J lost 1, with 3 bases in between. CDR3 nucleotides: TGTGCCAGCAGCCAGAACACCGGGGAGCTGTTTTTT. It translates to CASSQNTGELFF.

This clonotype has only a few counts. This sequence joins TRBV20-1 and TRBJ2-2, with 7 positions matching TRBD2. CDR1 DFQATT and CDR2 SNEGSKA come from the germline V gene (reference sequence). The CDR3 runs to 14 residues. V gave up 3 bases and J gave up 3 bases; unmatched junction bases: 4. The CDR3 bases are TGCAGTGCTAGCGGTGCGGGAGACACCGGGGAGCTGTTTTTT. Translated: CSASGAGDTGELFF.

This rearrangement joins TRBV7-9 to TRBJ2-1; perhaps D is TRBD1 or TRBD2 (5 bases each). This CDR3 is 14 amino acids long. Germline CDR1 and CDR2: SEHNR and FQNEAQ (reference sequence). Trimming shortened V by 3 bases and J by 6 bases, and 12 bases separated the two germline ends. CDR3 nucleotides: TGTGCCAGCAGCTTCCCGAGGGGATCCAATGAGCAGTTCTTC. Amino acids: CASSFPRGSNEQFF. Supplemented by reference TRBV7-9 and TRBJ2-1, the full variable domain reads DTGVSQNPRHKITKRGQNVTFRCDPISEHNRLYWYRQTLGQGPEFLTYFQNEAQLEKSRLLSDRFSAERPKGSFSTLEIQRTEQGDSAMYLCASSFPRGSNEQFFGPGTRLTVL.

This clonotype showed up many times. This chain's CDR3 is CASSLLAGAYNEQFF. CDR3 in DNA: TGTGCCAGCAGTTTACTAGCGGGGGCTTACAATGAGCAGTTCTTC. The chain couples TRBV28 to TRBJ2-1; TRBD2 matches 10 bases. CDR3 length: 15 amino acids. V shed 2 bases, J shed 4 bases, and the junction held 2 bases outside the gene matches. From germline, CDR1 is MDHEN and CDR2 SYDVKM.

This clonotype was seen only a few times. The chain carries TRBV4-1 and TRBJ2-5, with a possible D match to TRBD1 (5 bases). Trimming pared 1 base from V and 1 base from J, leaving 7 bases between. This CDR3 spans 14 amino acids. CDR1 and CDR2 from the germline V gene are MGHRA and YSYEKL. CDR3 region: CASSQVQGQETQYF. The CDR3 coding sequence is TGCGCCAGCAGCCAAGTCCAGGGCCAAGAGACCCAGTACTTC.

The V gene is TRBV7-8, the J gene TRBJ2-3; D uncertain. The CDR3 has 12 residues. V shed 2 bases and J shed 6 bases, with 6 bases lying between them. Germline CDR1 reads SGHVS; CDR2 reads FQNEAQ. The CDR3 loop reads CASSLYGDTQYF. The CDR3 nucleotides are TGTGCCAGCAGCTTATACGGGGATACGCAGTATTTT.

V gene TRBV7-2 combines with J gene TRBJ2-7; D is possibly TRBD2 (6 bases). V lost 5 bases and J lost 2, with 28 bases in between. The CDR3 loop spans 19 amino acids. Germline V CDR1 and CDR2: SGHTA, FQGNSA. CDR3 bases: TGTGCCAGCAGCCCGCGGGCGCCTAGCGTCTTACCCCTCACCTACGAGCAGTACTTC. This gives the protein CASSPRAPSVLPLTYEQYF.

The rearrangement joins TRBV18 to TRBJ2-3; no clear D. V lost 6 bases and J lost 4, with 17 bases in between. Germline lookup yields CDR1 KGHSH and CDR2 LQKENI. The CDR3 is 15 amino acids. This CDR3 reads CASSSEAGRADTQYF. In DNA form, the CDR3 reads TGTGCCAGCTCTTCCGAGGCAGGAAGGGCAGATACGCAGTATTTT.

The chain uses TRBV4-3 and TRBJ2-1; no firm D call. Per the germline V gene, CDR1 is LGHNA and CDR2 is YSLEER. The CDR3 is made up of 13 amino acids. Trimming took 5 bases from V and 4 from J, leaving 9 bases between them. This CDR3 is CASSKGGYNEQFF. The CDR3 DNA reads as TGCGCCAGCAGCAAAGGCGGATACAATGAGCAGTTCTTC.

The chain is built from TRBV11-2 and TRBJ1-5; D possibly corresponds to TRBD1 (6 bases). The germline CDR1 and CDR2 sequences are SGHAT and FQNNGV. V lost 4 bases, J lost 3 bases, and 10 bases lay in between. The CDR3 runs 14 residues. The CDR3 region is CASSYTGYNQPQHF. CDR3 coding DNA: TGTGCCAGCAGCTATACAGGGTACAATCAGCCCCAGCATTTT.

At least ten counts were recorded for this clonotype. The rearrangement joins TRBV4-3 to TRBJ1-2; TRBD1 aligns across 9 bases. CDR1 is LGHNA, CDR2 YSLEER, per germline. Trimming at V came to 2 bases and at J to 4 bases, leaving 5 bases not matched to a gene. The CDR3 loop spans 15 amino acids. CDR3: CASSQSRTGVYGYTF. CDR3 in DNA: TGCGCCAGCAGCCAATCCCGGACAGGGGTCTATGGCTACACCTTC.

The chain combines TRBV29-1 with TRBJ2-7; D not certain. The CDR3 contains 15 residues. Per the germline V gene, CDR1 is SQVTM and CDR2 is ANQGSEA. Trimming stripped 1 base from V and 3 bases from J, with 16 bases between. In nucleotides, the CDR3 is TGCAGCGTTGAAGGGGTGGGGTCAGAAGGCTACGAGCAGTACTTC. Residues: CSVEGVGSEGYEQYF.

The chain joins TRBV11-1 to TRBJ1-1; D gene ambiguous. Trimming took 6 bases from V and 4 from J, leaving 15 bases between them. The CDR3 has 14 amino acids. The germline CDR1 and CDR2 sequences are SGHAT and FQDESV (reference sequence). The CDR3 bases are TGTGCCAGCAGAGAGGTGGGGTCGGGCACTGAAGCTTTCTTT. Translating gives CASREVGSGTEAFF.

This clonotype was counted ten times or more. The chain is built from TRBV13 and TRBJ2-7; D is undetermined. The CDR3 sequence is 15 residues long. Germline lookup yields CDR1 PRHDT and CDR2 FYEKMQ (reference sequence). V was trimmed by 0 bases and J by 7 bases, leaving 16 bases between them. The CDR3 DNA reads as TGTGCCAGCAGCTTAGGCCTTCCGGAGACCAGTGAGCAGTACTTC. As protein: CASSLGLPETSEQYF. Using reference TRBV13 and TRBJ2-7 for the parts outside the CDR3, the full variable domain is AAGVIQSPRHLIKEKRETATLKCYPIPRHDTVYWYQQGPGQDPQFLISFYEKMQSDKGSIPDRFSAQQFSDYHSELNMSSLELGDSALYFCASSLGLPETSEQYFGPGTRLTVT.

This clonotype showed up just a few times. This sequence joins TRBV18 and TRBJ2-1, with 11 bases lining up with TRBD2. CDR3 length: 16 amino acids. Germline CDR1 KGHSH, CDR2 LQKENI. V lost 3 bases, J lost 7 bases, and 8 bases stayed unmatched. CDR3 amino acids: CASSPSSGRAINEQFF. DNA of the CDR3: TGTGCCAGCTCACCCAGTAGCGGGAGGGCGATAAATGAGCAGTTCTTC.

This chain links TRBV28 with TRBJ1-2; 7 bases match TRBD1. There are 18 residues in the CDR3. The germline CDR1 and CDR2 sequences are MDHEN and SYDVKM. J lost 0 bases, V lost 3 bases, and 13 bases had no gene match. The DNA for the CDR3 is TGTGCCAGCAGTTTGGGCCTTGGGGAGGGGGCATCTAACTATGGCTACACCTTC. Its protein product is CASSLGLGEGASNYGYTF.

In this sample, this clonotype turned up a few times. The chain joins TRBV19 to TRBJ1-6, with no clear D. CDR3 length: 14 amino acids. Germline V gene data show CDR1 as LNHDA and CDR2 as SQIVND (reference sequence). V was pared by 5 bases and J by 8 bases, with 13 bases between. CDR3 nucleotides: TGTGCCAGTAGTCCCGGACCAGGAGATTCACCCCTCCACTTT. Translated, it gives CASSPGPGDSPLHF.

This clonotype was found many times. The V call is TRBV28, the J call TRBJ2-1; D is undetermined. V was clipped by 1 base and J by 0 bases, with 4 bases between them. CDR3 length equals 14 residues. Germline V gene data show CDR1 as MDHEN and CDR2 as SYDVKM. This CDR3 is CASSLLSSYNEQFF. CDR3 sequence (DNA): TGTGCCAGCAGTTTATTGAGCTCCTACAATGAGCAGTTCTTC.

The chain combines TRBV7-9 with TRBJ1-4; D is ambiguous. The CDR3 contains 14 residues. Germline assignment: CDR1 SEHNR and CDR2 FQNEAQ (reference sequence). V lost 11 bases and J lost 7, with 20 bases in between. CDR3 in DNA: TGTGCCCTGGGAGGTCCGATCGGAAGTGAAAAACTGTTTTTT. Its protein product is CALGGPIGSEKLFF.

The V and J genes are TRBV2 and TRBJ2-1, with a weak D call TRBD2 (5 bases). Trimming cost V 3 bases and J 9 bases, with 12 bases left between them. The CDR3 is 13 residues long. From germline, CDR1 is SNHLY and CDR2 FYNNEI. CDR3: CASSDGERAEQFF. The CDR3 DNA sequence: TGTGCCAGCAGTGACGGGGAGCGTGCTGAGCAGTTCTTC.

Written as DNA, the CDR3 is TGTGCCAGCAGCGCTCCACAGGGCCGTTACGAGCAGTACTTC. It codes for CASSAPQGRYEQYF. The gene calls are TRBV13 and TRBJ2-7, with D possibly TRBD1 on 6 matching bases. This CDR3 region has 14 residues. With 5 bases removed from V and 4 bases from J, the gap between germline ends came to 15 bases. Germline CDR1 is PRHDT and CDR2 is FYEKMQ (reference sequence).

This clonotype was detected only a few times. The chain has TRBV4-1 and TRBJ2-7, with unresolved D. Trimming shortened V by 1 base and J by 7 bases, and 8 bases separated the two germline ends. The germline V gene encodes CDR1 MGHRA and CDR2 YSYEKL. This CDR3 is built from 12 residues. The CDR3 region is CASSQGWDEQYF. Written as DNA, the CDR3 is TGCGCCAGCAGCCAAGGCTGGGATGAGCAGTACTTC.

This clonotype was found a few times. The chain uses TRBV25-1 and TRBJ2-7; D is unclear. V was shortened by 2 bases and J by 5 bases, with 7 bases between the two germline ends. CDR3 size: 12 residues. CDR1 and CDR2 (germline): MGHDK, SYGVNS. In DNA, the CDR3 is TGTGCCAGCAGTGAACCGGAAAACGAGCAGTACTTC. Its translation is CASSEPENEQYF.

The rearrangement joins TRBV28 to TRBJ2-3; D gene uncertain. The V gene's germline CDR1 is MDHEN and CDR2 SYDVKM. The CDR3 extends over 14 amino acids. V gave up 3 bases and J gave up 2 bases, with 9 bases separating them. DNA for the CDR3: TGTGCCAGCAGTTTTCTAGGCTCCACAGATACGCAGTATTTT. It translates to CASSFLGSTDTQYF.

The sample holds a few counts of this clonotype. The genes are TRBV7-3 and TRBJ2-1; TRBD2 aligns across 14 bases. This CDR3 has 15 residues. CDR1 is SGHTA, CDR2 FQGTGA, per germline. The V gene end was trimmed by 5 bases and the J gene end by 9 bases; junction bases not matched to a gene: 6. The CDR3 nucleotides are TGTGCCAGCAGCCAAGGACTAGCGGGAGGTGGTGAGCAGTTCTTC. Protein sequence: CASSQGLAGGGEQFF.

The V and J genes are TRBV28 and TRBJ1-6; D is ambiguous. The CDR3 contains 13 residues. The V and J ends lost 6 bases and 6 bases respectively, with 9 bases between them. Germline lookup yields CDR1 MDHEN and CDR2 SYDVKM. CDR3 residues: CASSPRSNSPLHF. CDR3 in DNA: TGTGCCAGCAGCCCCCGGAGTAATTCACCCCTCCACTTT. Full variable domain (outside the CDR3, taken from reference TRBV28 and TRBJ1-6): DVKVTQSSRYLVKRTGEKVFLECVQDMDHENMFWYRQDPGLGLRLIYFSYDVKMKEKGDIPEGYSVSREKKERFSLILESASTNQTSMYLCASSPRSNSPLHFGNGTRLTVT.

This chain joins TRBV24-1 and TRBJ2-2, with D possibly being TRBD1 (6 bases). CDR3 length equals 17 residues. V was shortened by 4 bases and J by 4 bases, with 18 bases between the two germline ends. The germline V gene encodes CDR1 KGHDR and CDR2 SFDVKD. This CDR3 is CATSDQGRGRGTGELFF. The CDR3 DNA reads TGTGCCACCAGTGACCAGGGGAGAGGAAGAGGCACCGGGGAGCTGTTTTTT.

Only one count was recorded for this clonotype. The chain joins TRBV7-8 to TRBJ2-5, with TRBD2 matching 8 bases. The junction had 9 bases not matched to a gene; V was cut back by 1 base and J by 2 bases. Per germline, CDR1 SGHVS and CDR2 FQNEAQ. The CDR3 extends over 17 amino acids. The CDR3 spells CASSLDRTGTRQETQYF. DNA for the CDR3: TGTGCCAGCAGCTTAGATCGTACCGGGACTAGGCAAGAGACCCAGTACTTC.

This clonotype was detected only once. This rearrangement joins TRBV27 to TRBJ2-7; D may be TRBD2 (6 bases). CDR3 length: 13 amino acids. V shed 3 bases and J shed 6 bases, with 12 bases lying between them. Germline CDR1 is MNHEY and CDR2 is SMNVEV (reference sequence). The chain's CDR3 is CASSFGSSSEQYF. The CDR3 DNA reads TGTGCCAGCAGTTTCGGGAGTTCGAGCGAGCAGTACTTC.

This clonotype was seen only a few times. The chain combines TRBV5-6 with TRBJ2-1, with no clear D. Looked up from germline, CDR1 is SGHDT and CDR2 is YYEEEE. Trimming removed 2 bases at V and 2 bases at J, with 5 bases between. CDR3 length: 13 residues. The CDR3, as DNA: TGTGCCAGCAGCTTATCCCCCTACAATGAGCAGTTCTTC. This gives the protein CASSLSPYNEQFF.